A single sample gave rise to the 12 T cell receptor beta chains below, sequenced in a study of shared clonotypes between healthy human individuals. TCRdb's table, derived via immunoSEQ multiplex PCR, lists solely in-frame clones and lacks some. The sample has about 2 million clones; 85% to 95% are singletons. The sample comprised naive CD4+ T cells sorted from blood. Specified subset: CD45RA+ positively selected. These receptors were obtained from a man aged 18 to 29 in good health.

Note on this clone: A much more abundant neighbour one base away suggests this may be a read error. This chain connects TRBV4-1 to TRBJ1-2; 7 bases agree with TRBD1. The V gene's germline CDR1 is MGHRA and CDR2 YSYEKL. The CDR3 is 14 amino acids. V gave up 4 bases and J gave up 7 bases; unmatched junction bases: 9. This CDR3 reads CASSPQGVFGGYTF. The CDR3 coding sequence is TGCGCCAGCAGCCCTCAGGGGGTTTTCGGTGGCTACACCTTC.

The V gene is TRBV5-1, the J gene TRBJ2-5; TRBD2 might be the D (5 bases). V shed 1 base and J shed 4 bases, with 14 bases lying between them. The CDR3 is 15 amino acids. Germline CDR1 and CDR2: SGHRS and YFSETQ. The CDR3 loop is CASSLMSGSLETQYF. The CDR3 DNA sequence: TGCGCCAGCAGCTTGATGAGCGGCTCGCTAGAGACCCAGTACTTC.

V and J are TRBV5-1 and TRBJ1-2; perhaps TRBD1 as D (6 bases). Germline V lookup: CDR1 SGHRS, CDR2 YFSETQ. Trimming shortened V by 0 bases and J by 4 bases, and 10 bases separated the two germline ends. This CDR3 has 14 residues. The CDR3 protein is CASSLARGAYGYTF. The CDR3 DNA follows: TGCGCCAGCAGCTTGGCTCGGGGGGCCTATGGCTACACCTTC.

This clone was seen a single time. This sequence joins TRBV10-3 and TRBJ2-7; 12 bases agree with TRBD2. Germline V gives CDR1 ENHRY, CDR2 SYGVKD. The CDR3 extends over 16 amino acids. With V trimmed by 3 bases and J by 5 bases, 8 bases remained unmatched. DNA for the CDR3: TGTGCCATCAGTGATCCCCGACTAGCGGGAGCTAACGAGCAGTACTTC. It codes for CAISDPRLAGANEQYF.

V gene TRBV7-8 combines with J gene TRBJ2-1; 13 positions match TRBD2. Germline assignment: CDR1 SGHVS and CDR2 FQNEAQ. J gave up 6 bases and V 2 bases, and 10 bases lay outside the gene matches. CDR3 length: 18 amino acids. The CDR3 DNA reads TGTGCCAGCAGCTTATTTAGGGCGACTAGCGGGAGGACCAATGAGCAGTTCTTC. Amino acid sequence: CASSLFRATSGRTNEQFF.

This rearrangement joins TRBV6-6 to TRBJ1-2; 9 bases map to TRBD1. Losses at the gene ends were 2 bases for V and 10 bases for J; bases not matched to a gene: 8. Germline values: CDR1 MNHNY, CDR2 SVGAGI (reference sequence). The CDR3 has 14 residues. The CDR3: CASSYGDRVTDYTF. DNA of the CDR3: TGTGCCAGCAGTTACGGGGACAGGGTTACTGACTACACCTTC.

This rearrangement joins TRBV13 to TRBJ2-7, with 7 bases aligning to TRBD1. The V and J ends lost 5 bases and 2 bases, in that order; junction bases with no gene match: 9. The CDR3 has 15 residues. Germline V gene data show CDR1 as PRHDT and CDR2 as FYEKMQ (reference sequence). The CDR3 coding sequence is TGTGCCAGCAGCGCCCTAGGACAGGTCGCCTACGAGCAGTACTTC. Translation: CASSALGQVAYEQYF.

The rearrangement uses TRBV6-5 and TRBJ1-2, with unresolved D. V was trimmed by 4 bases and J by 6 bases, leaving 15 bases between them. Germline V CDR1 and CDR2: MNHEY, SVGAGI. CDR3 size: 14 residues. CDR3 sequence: CASSFLGNPNGYTF. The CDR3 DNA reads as TGTGCCAGCAGTTTCCTGGGGAACCCCAATGGCTACACCTTC.

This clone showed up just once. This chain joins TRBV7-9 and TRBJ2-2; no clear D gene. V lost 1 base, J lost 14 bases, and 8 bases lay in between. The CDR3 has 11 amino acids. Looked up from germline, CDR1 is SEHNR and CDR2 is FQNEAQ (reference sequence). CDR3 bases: TGTGCCAGCAGCTTAGGTCAGGTCCTGTTTTTT. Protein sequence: CASSLGQVLFF.

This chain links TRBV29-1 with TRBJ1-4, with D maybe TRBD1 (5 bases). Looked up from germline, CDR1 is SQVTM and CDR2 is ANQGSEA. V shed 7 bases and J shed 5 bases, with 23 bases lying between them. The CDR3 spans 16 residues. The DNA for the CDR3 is TGCAGCGCCGGCCGGGGACCGAGCTCCTCGAATGAAAAACTGTTTTTT. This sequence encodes CSAGRGPSSSNEKLFF.

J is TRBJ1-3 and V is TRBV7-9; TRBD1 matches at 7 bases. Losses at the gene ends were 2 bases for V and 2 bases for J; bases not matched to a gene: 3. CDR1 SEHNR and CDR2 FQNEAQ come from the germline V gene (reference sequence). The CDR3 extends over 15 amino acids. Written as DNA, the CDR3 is TGTGCCAGCAGCTTATGGCAGGGGGCTGGAAACACCATATATTTT. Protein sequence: CASSLWQGAGNTIYF.

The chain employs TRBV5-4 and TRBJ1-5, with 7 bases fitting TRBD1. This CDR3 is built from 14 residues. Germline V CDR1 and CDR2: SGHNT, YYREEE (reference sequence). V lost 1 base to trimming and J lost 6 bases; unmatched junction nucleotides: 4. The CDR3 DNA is TGTGCCAGCAGCTTGCAGGGGGTGAGTCAGCCCCAGCATTTT. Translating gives CASSLQGVSQPQHF.